The next 4 T cell receptor beta chains were all read from a single sample in a study of Ad26.COV2.S vaccination and SARS-CoV-2 variants. TCRdb keeps only in-frame clones here, not all; method: immunoSEQ multiplex PCR. In the table there are around 400,000 clones, approximately 83% of which are singletons. Treatment defined: over 15 received Ad26.COV2.S at low or high dose, single or two shots; roughly five received placebo; per-sample allocation not given. After the first vaccine or placebo injection, samples were drawn on day 63. The sequencing used peripheral blood, collected in a trial of Ad26.COV2.S vaccine versus placebo. The receptors here all came from a person aged 18-60 years who received the Ad26.COV2.S COVID-19 vaccine or a placebo.

The table lists this clone with many counts. The chain links TRBV28 to TRBJ1-5, with unresolved D. With 4 bases removed from V and 0 bases from J, the gap between germline ends came to 4 bases. Germline V CDR1 and CDR2: MDHEN, SYDVKM. The CDR3 has 13 residues. The CDR3 here is CASSYYSNQPQHF. In DNA form, the CDR3 reads TGTGCCAGCAGTTACTATAGCAATCAGCCCCAGCATTTT. The variable domain in full, completed from reference TRBV28 and TRBJ1-5, reads DVKVTQSSRYLVKRTGEKVFLECVQDMDHENMFWYRQDPGLGLRLIYFSYDVKMKEKGDIPEGYSVSREKKERFSLILESASTNQTSMYLCASSYYSNQPQHFGDGTRLSIL.

The rearrangement links TRBV19 to TRBJ2-1; no reliable D call. V shed 7 bases and J shed 9 bases, with 10 bases lying between them. The CDR3 runs 11 residues. Germline V gene lookup returns CDR1 LNHDA and CDR2 SQIVND (reference sequence). DNA of the CDR3: TGTGCCAGTAAGACAAACAGTGAGCAGTTCTTC. Residues: CASKTNSEQFF.

This clone has more than one count but fewer than ten. This chain links TRBV6-2 or TRBV6-3 with TRBJ2-7, with D tentatively TRBD2 (5 bases). The CDR3 runs to 13 residues. V was trimmed by 5 bases and J by 5 bases, leaving 13 bases between them. Looked up from germline, CDR1 is MNHEY and CDR2 is SVGEGT. The chain's CDR3 is CASSGLEADEQYF. In DNA, the CDR3 is TGTGCCAGCAGTGGATTGGAGGCCGACGAGCAGTACTTC.

The rearrangement uses TRBV27 and TRBJ1-2, with D tentatively TRBD1 (6 bases). Trimming removed 5 bases from V and 4 bases from J, with 8 bases in between. Looked up from germline, CDR1 is MNHEY and CDR2 is SMNVEV (reference sequence). The CDR3 consists of 12 residues. The CDR3 DNA sequence: TGTGCCAGCAGTGGCAGGGGCTATGGCTACACCTTC. Its translation is CASSGRGYGYTF.